In this sample, the clone carrying this T cell receptor beta chain turned up many times. From germline, CDR1 is LNHNV and CDR2 YYDKDF (reference sequence). V dropped 2 bases and J dropped 7; count of bases not matched to a gene: 10. The CDR3 spans 17 residues. This specimen belongs to a study of response to subunit inactivated influenza vaccine. MiXCR was run by TCRdb on the RT-PCR reads, yielding one entry per CDR3 protein. The table lists some 150,000 distinct CDR3 sequences, approximately 12% of them singletons. The data were also submitted as part of a second study, on T cells expressing NK-cell markers. That paper notes: With UMIs, 5'RACE template switching was used to make TCR beta cDNA. It was sorted CD3+CD56-NKG2C+, CD3+CD56+NKG2C- and CD3+CD56+NKG2C+ T cells that provided the TCR beta repertoires. There were seven HCMV-seropositive donors and one seronegative donor among the eight sequenced. The use of an anti-gamma-delta TCR antibody, which was added in several experiments, restricted sorting to T cells expressing alpha-beta TCR.

The sequencing used CD8+ T cells sorted from PBMCs, collected roughly 13 days after vaccination. This clonotype originated in a man between 50 and 59 years old who received an inactivated influenza vaccine. The chain recombines TRBV15 with TRBJ2-1, with 11 bases matching TRBD2. DNA for the CDR3: TGTGCCACCAGCAGATTCGAAGGGGTAGCGGGGGGGAATGAGCAGTTCTTC. Protein: CATSRFEGVAGGNEQFF.